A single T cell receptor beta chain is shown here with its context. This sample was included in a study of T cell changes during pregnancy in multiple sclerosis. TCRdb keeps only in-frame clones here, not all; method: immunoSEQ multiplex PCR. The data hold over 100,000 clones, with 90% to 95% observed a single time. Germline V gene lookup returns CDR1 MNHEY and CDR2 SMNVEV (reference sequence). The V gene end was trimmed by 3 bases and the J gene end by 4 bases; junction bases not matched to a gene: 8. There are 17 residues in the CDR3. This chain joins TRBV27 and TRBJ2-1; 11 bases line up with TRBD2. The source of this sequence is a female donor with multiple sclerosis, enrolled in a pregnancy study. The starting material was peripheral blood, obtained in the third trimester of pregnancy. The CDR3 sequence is CASSLRATSGRYNEQFF. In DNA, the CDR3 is TGTGCCAGCAGTTTGCGGGCCACTAGCGGGAGATACAATGAGCAGTTCTTC.